This T cell receptor beta chain originates from a study of T-cell reconstitution after alpha-beta-depleted transplantation in children. Study-level findings and limits: About two months after transplant, alpha-beta T cells reportedly came from several hundred expanded graft clones. Newly made T cells mostly supplied T-cell counts and diversity one year after transplant. Surviving recipient cells, namely T cells and thymic progenitors, were the source of high day-60 TCRbeta diversity in some patients.

This clonotype has at least ten counts. Antigen specificity is unknown. The junction does not match germline at one end; this may be a read error. Per germline, CDR1 WNHNN and CDR2 SYGVQD (reference sequence). The CDR3 spans 13 residues. As it was prepared, the TCRbeta library received unique molecular identifiers. TCRdb reprocessed the PCR reads via MiXCR and lists one record per CDR3 protein. The top ten clones hold approximately 5% of a sample with around 800,000 distinct CDR3 sequences, 15% to 20% of them seen once. The sample here was PBMCs, mostly from graft donor cells, taken 360 days after TCRalphabeta/CD19-depleted stem cell transplant. The sequence came from a male patient between 10 and 17 years old who had a stem cell transplant for acute lymphoblastic leukemia, so the T cells may come from the graft donor. The V call is TRBV10-1, the J call TRBJ2-5; the D call may be TRBD1 or TRBD2 (6 bases each). CDR3 nucleotide sequence: TGTGCCAGCAGCAGGGGACTTCAAGAGACCCAGTACTTC. It yields the protein CASSRGLQETQYF.